The entry that follows covers one TCR beta chain sequence. This sample was taken from a study of shared T cell receptors in the human thymus. Trimming cost V 1 base and J 6 bases, with 19 bases left between them. The CDR3 is 16 amino acids. Germline V lookup: CDR1 SNHLY, CDR2 FYNNEI. This table comes from immunoSEQ multiplex PCR, and its TCRdb copy is limited to in-frame clones, with some not included. The sample lists hundreds of thousands of clones, more than 75% seen once, with about 0.01% in the top ten. The sample was also linked to a second study, of human thymus T cells. As reported in that work: Corrective heart surgery yielded resections, and these provided the thymus tissue. Thymic and blood repertoires appeared to carry a bias in their V and J gene usage.

The chain carries TRBV2 and TRBJ2-7, with D perhaps matching TRBD2 (5 bases). The TCR was taken from a boy in the first two years of life with a congenital heart defect. Material: thymocytes. CDR3 sequence (DNA): TGTGCCAGCAGTGAAGTAGAGCCCACTAGTTGCTGCGAGCAGTACTTC. It specifies CASSEVEPTSCCEQYF. Based on the CDR3 plus reference TRBV2 and TRBJ2-7, the full variable domain is EPEVTQTPSHQVTQMGQEVILRCVPISNHLYFYWYRQILGQKVEFLVSFYNNEISEKSEIFDDQFSVERPDGSNFTLKIRSTKLEDSAMYFCASSEVEPTSCCEQYFGPGTRLTVT.